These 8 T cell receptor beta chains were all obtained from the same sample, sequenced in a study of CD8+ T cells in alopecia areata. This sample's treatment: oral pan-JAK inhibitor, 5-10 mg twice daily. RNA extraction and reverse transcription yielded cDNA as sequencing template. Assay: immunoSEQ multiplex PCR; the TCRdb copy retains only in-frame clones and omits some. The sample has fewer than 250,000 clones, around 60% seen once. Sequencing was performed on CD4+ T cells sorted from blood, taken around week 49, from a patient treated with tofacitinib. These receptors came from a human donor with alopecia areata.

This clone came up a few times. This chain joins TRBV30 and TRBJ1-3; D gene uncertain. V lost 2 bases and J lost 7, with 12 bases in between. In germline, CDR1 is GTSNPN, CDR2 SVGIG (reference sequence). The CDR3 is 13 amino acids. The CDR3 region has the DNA TGTGCCTGGAGTTTAGGGCAACGTAACACCATATATTTT. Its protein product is CAWSLGQRNTIYF.

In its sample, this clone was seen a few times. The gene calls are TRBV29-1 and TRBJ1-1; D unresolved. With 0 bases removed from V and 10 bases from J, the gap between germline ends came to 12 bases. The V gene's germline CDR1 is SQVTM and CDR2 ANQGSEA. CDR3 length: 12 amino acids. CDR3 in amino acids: CSVEDGSFTAFF. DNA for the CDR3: TGCAGCGTTGAAGATGGAAGCTTCACAGCTTTCTTT. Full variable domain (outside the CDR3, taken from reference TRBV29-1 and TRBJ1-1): SAVISQKPSRDICQRGTSLTIQCQVDSQVTMMFWYRQQPGQSLTLIATANQGSEATYESGFVIDKFPISRPNLTFSTLTVSNMSPEDSSIYLCSVEDGSFTAFFGQGTRLTVV.

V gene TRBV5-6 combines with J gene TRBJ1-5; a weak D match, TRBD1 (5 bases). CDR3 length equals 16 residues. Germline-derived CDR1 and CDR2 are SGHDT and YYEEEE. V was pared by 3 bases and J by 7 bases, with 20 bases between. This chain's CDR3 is CASSSAGDGFKQPQHF. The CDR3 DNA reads TGTGCCAGCAGCTCTGCCGGGGACGGCTTTAAGCAGCCCCAGCATTTT.

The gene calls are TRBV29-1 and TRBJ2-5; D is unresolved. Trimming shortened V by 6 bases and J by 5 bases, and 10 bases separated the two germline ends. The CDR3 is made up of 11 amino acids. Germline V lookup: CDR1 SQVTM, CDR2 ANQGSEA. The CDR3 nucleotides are TGCAGCGTGTACACCATGGAGACCCAGTACTTC. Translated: CSVYTMETQYF.

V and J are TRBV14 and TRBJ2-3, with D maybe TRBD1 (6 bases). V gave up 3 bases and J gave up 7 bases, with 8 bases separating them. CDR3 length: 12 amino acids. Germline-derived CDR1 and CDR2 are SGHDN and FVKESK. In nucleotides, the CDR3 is TGTGCCAGCAGCCAGACAGGCTATACGCAGTATTTT. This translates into CASSQTGYTQYF.

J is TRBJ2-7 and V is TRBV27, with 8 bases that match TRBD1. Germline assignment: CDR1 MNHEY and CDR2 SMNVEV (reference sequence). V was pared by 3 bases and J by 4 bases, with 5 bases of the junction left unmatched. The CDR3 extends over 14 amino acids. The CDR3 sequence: CASSLLQGAYEQYF. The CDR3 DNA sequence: TGTGCCAGCAGTTTGCTCCAGGGGGCTTACGAGCAGTACTTC.

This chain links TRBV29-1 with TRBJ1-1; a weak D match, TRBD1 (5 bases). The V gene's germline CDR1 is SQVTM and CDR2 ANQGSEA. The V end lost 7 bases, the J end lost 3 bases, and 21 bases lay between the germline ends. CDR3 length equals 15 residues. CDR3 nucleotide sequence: TGCAGCGCCCAAGGGGAGCCTCTTGCCCACACTGAAGCTTTCTTT. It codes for CSAQGEPLAHTEAFF.

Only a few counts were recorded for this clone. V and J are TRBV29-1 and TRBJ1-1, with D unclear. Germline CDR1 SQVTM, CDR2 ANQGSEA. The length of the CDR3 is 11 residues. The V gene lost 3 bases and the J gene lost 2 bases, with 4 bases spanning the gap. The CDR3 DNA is TGCAGCGTTGATATTAACACTGAAGCTTTCTTT. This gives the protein CSVDINTEAFF.